This TCR beta chain was recorded in a study of blood T cell repertoires in COVID-19. Across the study: The United States, Italy and Spain supplied acute and convalescent COVID-19 samples. Sources were T cells, B-cell-depleted T cells, or PBMCs; the material itself was cDNA or gDNA.

The sample holds one count of this clone. Authors' data handling: It was from reference gene primer amplification that nucleated cell counts were estimated. Generated by immunoSEQ multiplex PCR, the TCRdb table keeps only in-frame clones and is missing some. V, J and clone size were drawn from that table, and D and trimming were deduced from the DNA. The table has around 300,000 clones, roughly 90% seen once; the top ten hold roughly 2.9%. Enrollment of patients from Seattle took place during active infection, with longitudinal follow-up. Germline V gives CDR1 SGHRS, CDR2 YFSETQ. The V and J ends lost 4 bases and 3 bases, in that order; junction bases with no gene match: 21. The CDR3 has 20 residues.

The chain carries TRBV5-1 and TRBJ2-3, with 9 bases lining up with TRBD2. The receptor was derived from a woman between 25 and 40 years old with COVID-19, enrolled during active disease. Sequencing was performed on peripheral blood. The CDR3 DNA follows: TGCGCCAGCAGCCTTAAGCCCGGGGCAGCGGGAGGAAAGGGGACAGATACGCAGTATTTT. The encoded protein is CASSLKPGAAGGKGTDTQYF.